A single T cell receptor (beta chain) is shown here with its context. The data originate from a study of cytomegalovirus exposure and HLA in healthy donors. The CDR3 has 15 residues. Germline CDR1 is MGHRA and CDR2 is YSYEKL. V was pared by 4 bases and J by 4 bases, with 7 bases of the junction left unmatched. The PCR made use of 60 Vbeta and 13 Jbeta primers. TCRdb keeps only in-frame clones here, not all; method: immunoSEQ multiplex PCR. The sample contains roughly 89,000 clones, around 82% of which appear only once. The specimen sequenced was PBMCs. The rearrangement uses TRBV4-1 and TRBJ2-4; TRBD1 matches at 7 bases. The clonotype originates from a man aged 18 to 29 in good health and CMV-seronegative. The CDR3, as DNA: TGCGCCAGCAGCCCAGGGCCGACAGGGAAAAACATTCAGTACTTC. As protein: CASSPGPTGKNIQYF.